This TCR beta chain was recorded in a study of metastatic and nonmetastatic thyroid tumors. TCRdb reanalyzed the PCR reads via MiXCR. The repertoire has 15,000 to 20,000 clones, approximately 14% of them found once; the top ten carry roughly a sixth. Patients were all untreated before their thyroid surgery. V was pared by 0 bases and J by 8 bases, with 4 bases between. The CDR3 consists of 12 residues. CDR1 and CDR2 from the germline V gene are MNHNS and SASEGT. Many counts were recorded for this clone. The sequencing sample was made of blood. This receptor was taken from a female donor with papillary thyroid cancer or a benign thyroid nodule (not recorded which). Some clones in this sample may be carry-over from other donors' samples. The rearrangement links TRBV6-1 to TRBJ1-4; D is unclear. The CDR3 DNA is TGTGCCAGCAGTGAAGCGGGGGAAAAACTGTTTTTT. It is translated as CASSEAGEKLFF.